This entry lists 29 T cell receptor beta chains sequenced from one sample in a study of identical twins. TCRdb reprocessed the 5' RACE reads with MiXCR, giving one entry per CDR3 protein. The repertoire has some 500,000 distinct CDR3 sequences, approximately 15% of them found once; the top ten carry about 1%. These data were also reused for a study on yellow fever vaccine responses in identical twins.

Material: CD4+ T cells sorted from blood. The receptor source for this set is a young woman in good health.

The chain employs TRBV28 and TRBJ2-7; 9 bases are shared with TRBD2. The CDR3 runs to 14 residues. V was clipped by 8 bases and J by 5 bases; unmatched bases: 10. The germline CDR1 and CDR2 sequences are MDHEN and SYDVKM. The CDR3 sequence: CASAASSGVHEQYF. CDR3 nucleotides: TGTGCCAGCGCCGCGTCTAGCGGGGTCCACGAGCAGTACTTC.

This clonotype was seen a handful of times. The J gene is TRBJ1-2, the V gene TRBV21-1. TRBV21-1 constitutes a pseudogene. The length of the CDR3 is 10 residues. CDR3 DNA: TGTGCCAGCAGAGTTTACGGCTACACCTTC. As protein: CASRVYGYTF.

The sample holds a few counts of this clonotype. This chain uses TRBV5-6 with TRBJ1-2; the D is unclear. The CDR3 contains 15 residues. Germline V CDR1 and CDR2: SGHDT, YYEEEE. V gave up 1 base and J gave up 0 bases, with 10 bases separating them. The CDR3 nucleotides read TGTGCCAGCAGCTTGTTAGGGAAGACTAACTATGGCTACACCTTC. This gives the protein CASSLLGKTNYGYTF.

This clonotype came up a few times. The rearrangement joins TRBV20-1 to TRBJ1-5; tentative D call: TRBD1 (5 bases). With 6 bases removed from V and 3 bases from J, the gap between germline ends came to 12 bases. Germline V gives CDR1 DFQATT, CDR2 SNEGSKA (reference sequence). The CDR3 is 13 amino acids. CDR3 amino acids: CSAETGPNQPQHF. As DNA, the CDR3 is TGCAGTGCGGAAACAGGCCCCAATCAGCCCCAGCATTTT.

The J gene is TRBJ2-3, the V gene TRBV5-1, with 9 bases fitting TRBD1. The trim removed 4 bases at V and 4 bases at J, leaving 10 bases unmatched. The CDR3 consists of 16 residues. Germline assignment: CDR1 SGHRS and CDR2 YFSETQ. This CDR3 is CASSRAGTGFADTQYF. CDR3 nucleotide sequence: TGCGCCAGCAGCCGGGCGGGGACAGGGTTTGCAGATACGCAGTATTTT.

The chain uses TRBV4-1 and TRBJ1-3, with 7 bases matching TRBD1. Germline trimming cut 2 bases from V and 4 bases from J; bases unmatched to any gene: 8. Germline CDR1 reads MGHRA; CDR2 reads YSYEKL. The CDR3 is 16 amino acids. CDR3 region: CASSQPSGGLGNTIYF. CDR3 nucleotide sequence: TGCGCCAGCAGCCAACCATCAGGGGGGCTAGGAAACACCATATATTTT.

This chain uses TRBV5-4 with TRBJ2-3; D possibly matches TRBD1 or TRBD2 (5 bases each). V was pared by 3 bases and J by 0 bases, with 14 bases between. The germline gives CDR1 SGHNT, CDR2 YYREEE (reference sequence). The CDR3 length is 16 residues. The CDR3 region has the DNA TGTGCCAGCAGCTCCGAGGGGCGGACTAGCACAGATACGCAGTATTTT. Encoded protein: CASSSEGRTSTDTQYF. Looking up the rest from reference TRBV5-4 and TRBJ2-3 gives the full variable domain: ETGVTQSPTHLIKTRGQQVTLRCSSQSGHNTVSWYQQALGQGPQFIFQYYREEENGRGNFPPRFSGLQFPNYSSELNVNALELDDSALYLCASSSEGRTSTDTQYFGPGTRLTVL.

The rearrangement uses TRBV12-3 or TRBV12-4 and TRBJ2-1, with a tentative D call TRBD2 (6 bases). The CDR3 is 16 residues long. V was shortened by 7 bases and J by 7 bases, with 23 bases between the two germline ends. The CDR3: CASIGDGRIQGNEQFF. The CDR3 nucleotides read TGTGCCAGCATCGGCGACGGGAGAATTCAAGGGAATGAGCAGTTCTTC.

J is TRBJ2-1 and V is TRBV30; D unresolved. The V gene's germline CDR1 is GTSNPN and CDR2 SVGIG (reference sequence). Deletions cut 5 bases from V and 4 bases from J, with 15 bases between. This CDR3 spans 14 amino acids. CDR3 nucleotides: TGTGCCTGGGGTGCCACTGACCATTACAATGAGCAGTTCTTC. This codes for CAWGATDHYNEQFF.

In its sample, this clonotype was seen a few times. The DNA of the CDR3 is TGTGCCAGCAGCTTAATGAGGCCCCAGCATTTT. Translating it yields CASSLMRPQHF. J is TRBJ1-5 and V is TRBV7-6, with D unresolved. Germline CDR1 is SGHVS and CDR2 is FNYEAQ. V was cut by 2 bases and J by 9 bases, with 5 bases left in between. CDR3 length: 11 amino acids.

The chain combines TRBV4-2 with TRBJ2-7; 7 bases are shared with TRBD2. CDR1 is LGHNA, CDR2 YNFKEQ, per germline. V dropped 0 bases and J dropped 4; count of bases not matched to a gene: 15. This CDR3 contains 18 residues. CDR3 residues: CASSQDLGGRTLRYEQYF. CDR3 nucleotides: TGTGCCAGCAGCCAAGATCTCGGGGGGAGGACTTTAAGGTACGAGCAGTACTTC.

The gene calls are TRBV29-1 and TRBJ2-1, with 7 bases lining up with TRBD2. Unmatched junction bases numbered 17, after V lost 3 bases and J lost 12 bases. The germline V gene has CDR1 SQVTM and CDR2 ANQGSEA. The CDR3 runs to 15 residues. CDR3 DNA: TGCAGCGTTGAGGGGAGCGGGGCGTGGCGAATTGGGCAGTTCTTC. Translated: CSVEGSGAWRIGQFF.

The CDR3 sequence is CATSDLPGRETQYF. CDR3 nucleotide sequence: TGTGCCACCAGTGATTTGCCGGGGAGGGAGACCCAGTACTTC. This rearrangement joins TRBV24-1 to TRBJ2-5; tentatively, D is TRBD2 (6 bases). The length of the CDR3 is 14 residues. With 0 bases removed from V and 5 bases from J, the gap between germline ends came to 9 bases. The germline CDR1 and CDR2 sequences are KGHDR and SFDVKD.

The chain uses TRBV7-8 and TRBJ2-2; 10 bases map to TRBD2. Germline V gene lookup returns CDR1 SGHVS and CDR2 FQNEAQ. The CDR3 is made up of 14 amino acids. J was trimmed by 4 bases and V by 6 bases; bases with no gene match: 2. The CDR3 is CASRASGSTGELFF. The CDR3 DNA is TGTGCCAGCAGGGCTAGCGGGAGCACCGGGGAGCTGTTTTTT.

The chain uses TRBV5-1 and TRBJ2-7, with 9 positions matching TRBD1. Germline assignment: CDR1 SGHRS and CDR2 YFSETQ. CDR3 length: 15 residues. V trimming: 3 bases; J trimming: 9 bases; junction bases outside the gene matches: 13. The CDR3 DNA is TGCGCCAGCAGCTCCGGTCCCGGGACAGGGATCGGGCAGTACTTC. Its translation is CASSSGPGTGIGQYF.

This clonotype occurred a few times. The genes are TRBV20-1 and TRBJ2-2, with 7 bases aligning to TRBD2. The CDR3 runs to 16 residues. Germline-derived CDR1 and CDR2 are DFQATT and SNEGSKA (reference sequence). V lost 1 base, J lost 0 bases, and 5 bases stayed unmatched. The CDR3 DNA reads TGCAGTGCTAGAGCTAGCGGTCAAGCGAACACCGGGGAGCTGTTTTTT. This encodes CSARASGQANTGELFF.

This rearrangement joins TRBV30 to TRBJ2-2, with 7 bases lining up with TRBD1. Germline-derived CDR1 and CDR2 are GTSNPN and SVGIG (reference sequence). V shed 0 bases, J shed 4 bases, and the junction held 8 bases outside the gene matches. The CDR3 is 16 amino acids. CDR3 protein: CAWSVLTGVGTGELFF. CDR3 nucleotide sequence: TGTGCCTGGAGTGTATTAACAGGGGTTGGCACCGGGGAGCTGTTTTTT.

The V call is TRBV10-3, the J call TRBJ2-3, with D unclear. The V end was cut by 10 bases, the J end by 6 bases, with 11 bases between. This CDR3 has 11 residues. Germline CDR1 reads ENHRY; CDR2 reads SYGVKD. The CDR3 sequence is CANGPADTQYF. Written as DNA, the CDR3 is TGTGCCAACGGACCGGCGGATACGCAGTATTTT.

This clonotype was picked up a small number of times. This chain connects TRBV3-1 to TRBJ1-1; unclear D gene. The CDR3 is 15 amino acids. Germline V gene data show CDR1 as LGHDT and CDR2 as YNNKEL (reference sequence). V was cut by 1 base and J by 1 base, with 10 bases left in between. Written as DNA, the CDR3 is TGTGCCAGCAGCCAAGGTTTCCATACGAACACTGAAGCTTTCTTT. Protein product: CASSQGFHTNTEAFF.

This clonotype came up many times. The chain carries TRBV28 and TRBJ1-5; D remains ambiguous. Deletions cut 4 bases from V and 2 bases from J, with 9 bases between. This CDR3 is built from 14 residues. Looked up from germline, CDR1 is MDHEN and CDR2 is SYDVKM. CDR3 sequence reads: CASSSGLRNQPQHF. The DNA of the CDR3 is TGTGCCAGCAGTTCTGGGTTACGCAATCAGCCCCAGCATTTT.

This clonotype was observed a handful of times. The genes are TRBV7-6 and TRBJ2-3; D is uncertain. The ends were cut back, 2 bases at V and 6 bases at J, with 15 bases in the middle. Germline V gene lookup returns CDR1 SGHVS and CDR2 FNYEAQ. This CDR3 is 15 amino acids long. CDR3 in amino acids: CASSLSPPDSDTQYF. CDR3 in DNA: TGTGCCAGCAGCTTAAGCCCCCCGGATTCGGATACGCAGTATTTT. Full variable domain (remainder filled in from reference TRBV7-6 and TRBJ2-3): GAGVSQSPRYKVTKRGQDVALRCDPISGHVSLYWYRQALGQGPEFLTYFNYEAQQDKSGLPNDRFSAERPEGSISTLTIQRTEQRDSAMYRCASSLSPPDSDTQYFGPGTRLTVL.

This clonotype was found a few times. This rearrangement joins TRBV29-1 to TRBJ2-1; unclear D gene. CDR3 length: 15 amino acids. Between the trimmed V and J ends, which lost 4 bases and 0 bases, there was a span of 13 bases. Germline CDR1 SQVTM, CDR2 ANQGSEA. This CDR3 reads CSVVLQASSYNEQFF. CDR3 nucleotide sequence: TGCAGCGTTGTACTCCAAGCAAGCTCCTACAATGAGCAGTTCTTC.

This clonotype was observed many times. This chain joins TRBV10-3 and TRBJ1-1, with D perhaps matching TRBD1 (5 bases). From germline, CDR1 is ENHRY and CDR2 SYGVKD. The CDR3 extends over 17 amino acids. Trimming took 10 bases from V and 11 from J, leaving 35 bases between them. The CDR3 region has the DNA TGTGCCACCAATCCGGCAGCGGGGCTTCACACCTCTGTTCCGGCTTTCTTT. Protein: CATNPAAGLHTSVPAFF.

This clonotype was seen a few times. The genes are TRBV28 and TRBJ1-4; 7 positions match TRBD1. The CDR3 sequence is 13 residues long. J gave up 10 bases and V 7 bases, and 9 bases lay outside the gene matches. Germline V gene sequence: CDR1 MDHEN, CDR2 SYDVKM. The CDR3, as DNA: TGTGCCAGCACAGGGACAGTGGGTGGAAAACTGTTTTTT. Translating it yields CASTGTVGGKLFF.

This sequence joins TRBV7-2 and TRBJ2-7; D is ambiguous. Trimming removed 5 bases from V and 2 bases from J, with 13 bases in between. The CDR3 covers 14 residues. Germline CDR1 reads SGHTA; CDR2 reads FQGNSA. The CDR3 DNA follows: TGTGCCAGCAGCACGTTCCGGCAAACCTACGAGCAGTACTTC. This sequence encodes CASSTFRQTYEQYF.

CDR3 DNA: TGCGCCAGCAGTGAATCCAGGGGCACAGATACGCAGTATTTT. It yields the protein CASSESRGTDTQYF. This chain uses TRBV10-1 with TRBJ2-3; maybe TRBD1 (5 bases). CDR1 is WNHNN, CDR2 SYGVQD, per germline (reference sequence). V was trimmed by 3 bases and J by 1 base, leaving 8 bases between them. This CDR3 comprises 14 residues.

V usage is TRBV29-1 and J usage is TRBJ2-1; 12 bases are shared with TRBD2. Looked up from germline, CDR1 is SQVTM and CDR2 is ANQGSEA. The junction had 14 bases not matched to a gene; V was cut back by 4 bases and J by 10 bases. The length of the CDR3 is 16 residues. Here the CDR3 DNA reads TGCAGCGTTGGAGGGCCGACTAGCGGGAGTTTTAGCGAGCAGTTCTTC. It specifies CSVGGPTSGSFSEQFF.

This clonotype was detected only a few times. DNA of the CDR3: TGTGCCAGCAGTGAAACGGTGAACACTGAAGCTTTCTTT. This codes for CASSETVNTEAFF. This chain uses TRBV6-1 with TRBJ1-1; D unclear. Germline V gene sequence: CDR1 MNHNS, CDR2 SASEGT. The CDR3 runs 13 residues. Trimming removed 2 bases at V and 0 bases at J, with 4 bases between.

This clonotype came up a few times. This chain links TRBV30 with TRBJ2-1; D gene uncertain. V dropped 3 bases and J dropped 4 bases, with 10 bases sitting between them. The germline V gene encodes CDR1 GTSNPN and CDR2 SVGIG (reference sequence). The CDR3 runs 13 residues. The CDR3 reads CAWRDDSYNEQFF. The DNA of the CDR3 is TGTGCCTGGAGAGATGACTCGTACAATGAGCAGTTCTTC.